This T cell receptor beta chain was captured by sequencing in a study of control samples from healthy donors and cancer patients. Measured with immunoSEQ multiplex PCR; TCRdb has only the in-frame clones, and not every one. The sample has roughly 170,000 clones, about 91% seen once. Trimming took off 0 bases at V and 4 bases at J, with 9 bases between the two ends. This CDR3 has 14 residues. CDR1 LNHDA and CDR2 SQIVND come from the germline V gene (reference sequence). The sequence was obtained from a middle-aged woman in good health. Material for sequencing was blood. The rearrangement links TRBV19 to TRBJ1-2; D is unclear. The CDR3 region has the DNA TGTGCCAGTAGTATAGAGGCCAGATTCTATGGCTACACCTTC. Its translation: CASSIEARFYGYTF.